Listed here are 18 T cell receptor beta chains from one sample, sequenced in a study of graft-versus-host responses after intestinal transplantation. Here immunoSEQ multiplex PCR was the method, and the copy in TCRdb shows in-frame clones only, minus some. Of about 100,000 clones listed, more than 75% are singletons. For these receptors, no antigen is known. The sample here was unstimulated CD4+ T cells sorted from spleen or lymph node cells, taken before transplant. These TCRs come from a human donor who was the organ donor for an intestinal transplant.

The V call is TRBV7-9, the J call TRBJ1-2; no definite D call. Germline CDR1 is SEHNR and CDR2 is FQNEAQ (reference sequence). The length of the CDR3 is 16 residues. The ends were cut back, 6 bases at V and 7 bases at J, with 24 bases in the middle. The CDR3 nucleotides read TGTGCCAGCAGAATCCCACTAGGGTATTCACCGGGTGGCTACACCTTC. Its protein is CASRIPLGYSPGGYTF.

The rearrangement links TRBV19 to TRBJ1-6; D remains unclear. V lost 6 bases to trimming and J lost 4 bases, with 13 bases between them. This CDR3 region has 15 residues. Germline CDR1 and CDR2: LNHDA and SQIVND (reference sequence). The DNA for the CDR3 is TGTGCCAGTAGCTTTTCGGGCAAATATAATTCACCCCTCCACTTT. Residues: CASSFSGKYNSPLHF.

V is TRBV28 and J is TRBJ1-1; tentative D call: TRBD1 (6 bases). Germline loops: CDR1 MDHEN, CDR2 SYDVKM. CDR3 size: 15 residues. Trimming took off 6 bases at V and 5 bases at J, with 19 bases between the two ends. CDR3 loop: CASSDPDRKRTEAFF. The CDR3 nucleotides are TGTGCCAGCAGCGACCCCGACAGGAAGAGAACTGAAGCTTTCTTT.

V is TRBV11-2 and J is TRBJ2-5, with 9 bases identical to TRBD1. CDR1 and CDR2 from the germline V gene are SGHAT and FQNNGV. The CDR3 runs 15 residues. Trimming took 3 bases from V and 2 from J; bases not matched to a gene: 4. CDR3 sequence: CASSFRGTGQETQYF. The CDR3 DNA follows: TGTGCCAGCAGCTTCAGAGGGACAGGGCAAGAGACCCAGTACTTC.

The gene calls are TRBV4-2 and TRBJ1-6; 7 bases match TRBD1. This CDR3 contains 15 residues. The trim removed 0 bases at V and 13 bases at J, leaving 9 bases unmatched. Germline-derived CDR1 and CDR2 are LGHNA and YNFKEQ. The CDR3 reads CASSQEDRRGVPLHF. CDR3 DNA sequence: TGTGCCAGCAGCCAAGAGGACAGGAGGGGGGTGCCCCTCCACTTT.

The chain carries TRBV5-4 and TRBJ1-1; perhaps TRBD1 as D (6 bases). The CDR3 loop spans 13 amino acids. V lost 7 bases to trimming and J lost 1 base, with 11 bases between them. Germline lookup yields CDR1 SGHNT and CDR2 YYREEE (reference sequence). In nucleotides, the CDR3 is TGTGCCAGCCAGAACAGGGCGAACACTGAAGCTTTCTTT. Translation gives CASQNRANTEAFF.

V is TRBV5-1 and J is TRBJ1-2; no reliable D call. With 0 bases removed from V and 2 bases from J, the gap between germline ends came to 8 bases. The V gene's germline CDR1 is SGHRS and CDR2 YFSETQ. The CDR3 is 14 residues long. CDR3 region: CASSLDPDNYGYTF. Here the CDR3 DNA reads TGCGCCAGCAGCTTGGATCCGGACAACTATGGCTACACCTTC.

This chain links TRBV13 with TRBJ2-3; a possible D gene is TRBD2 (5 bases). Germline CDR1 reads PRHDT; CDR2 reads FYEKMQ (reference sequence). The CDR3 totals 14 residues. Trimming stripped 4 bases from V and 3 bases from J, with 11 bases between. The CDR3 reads CASSSLAGTDTQYF. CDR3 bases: TGTGCCAGCAGCTCCCTTGCGGGTACAGATACGCAGTATTTT.

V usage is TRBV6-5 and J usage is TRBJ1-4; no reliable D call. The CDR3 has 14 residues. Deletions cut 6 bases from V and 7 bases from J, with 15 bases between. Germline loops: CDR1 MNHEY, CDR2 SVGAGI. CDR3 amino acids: CASSRAPRAEKLFF. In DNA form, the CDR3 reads TGTGCCAGCAGCCGGGCCCCTAGGGCTGAAAAACTGTTTTTT.

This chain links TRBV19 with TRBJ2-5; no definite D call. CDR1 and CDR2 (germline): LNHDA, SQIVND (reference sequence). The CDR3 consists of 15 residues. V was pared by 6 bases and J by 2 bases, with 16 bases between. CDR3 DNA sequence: TGTGCCAGTAGCCCCACCCGGACGGGTCAAGAGACCCAGTACTTC. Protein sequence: CASSPTRTGQETQYF.

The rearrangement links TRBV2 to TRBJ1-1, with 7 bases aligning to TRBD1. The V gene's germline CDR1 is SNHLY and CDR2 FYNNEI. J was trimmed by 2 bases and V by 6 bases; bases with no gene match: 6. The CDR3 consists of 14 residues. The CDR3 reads CASREQGPNTEAFF. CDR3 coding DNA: TGTGCCAGCAGGGAACAGGGGCCCAACACTGAAGCTTTCTTT.

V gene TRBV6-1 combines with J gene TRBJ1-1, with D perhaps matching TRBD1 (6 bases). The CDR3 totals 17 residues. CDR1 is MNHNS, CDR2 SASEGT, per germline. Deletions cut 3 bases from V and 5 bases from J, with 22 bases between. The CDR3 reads CASSDSFRGASGTEAFF. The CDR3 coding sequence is TGTGCCAGCAGTGATAGTTTTAGGGGGGCGAGTGGGACTGAAGCTTTCTTT.

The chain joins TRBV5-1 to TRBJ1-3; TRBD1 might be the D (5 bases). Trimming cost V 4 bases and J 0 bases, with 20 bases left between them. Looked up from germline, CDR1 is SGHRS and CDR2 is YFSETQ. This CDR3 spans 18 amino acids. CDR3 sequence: CASSLDAGTPYSGNTIYF. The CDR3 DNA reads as TGCGCCAGCAGCCTGGATGCCGGGACTCCTTACTCTGGAAACACCATATATTTT.

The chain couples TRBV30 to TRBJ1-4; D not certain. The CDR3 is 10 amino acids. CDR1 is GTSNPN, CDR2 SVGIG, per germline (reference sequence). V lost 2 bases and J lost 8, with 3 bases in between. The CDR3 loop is CAWSQEKLFF. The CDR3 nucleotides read TGTGCCTGGAGTCAGGAAAAACTGTTTTTT.

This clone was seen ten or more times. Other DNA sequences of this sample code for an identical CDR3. The CDR3 nucleotides read TGTGCCAGCAGCTTAGAGCGGACCTACGAGCAGTACTTC. It is translated as CASSLERTYEQYF. The chain combines TRBV7-2 with TRBJ2-7, with D perhaps TRBD2 (5 bases). The germline CDR1 and CDR2 sequences are SGHTA and FQGNSA. The V and J ends lost 1 base and 2 bases respectively, with 6 bases between them. CDR3 length equals 13 residues.

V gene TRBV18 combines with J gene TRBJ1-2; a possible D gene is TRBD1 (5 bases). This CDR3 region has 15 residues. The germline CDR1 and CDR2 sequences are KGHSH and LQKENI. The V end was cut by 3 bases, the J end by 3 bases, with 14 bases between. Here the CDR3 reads CASSPGQAGHYGYTF. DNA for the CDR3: TGTGCCAGCTCACCTGGTCAGGCAGGGCACTATGGCTACACCTTC.

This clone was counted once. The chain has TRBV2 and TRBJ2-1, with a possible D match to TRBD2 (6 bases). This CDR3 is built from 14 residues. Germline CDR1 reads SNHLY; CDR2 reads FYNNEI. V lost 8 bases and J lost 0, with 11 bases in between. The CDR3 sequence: CASLRESSYNEQFF. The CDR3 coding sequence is TGTGCCAGCCTCCGGGAGAGCTCCTACAATGAGCAGTTCTTC. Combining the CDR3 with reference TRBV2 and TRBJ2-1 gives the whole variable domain EPEVTQTPSHQVTQMGQEVILRCVPISNHLYFYWYRQILGQKVEFLVSFYNNEISEKSEIFDDQFSVERPDGSNFTLKIRSTKLEDSAMYFCASLRESSYNEQFFGPGTRLTVL.

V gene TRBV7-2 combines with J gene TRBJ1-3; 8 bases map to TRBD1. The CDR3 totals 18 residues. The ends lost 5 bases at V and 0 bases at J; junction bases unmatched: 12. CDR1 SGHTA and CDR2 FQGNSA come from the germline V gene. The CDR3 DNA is TGTGCCAGCAGCAAAGGGGCAGGGGGCGCCTCCTCTGGAAACACCATATATTTT. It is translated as CASSKGAGGASSGNTIYF.